These 20 T cell receptor beta chains share one sample of origin, sequenced in a study of T-cell memory formation after mild COVID-19. TCRdb processed the 5' RACE reads anew with MiXCR; each CDR3 protein has one entry. The table records roughly 450,000 distinct CDR3 sequences, 15% to 20% of them present only once. Sequencing used PBMCs or a T cell subset sorted from them (not recorded which). Every receptor here comes from an adult woman who had mild COVID-19 (a few samples of this study predate the infection). Cell type and time point are not known.

The chain uses TRBV2 and TRBJ2-5; 8 bases fit TRBD2. V lost 7 bases to trimming and J lost 5 bases; unmatched junction nucleotides: 9. CDR3 length: 14 residues. The germline CDR1 and CDR2 sequences are SNHLY and FYNNEI. In nucleotides, the CDR3 is TGTGCCAGCACCCGAGCCACTAGCGGTGAGACCCAGTACTTC. It specifies CASTRATSGETQYF.

This clonotype came up a few times. The chain links TRBV19 to TRBJ2-7; 8 bases fit TRBD2. The CDR3 runs 15 residues. Trimming removed 6 bases from V and 6 bases from J; junction bases left unmatched: 13. Germline V CDR1 and CDR2: LNHDA, SQIVND (reference sequence). In nucleotides, the CDR3 is TGTGCCAGTAGCGGGCGGGGGGCGCGATCTGGCGAGCAGTACTTC. Protein product: CASSGRGARSGEQYF.

The CDR3: CASTTPGLVNEQFF. As DNA, the CDR3 is TGTGCCAGCACCACCCCCGGACTAGTCAATGAGCAGTTCTTC. The J gene is TRBJ2-1, the V gene TRBV7-6, with TRBD2 identical over 7 bases. Germline V gene data show CDR1 as SGHVS and CDR2 as FNYEAQ. This CDR3 comprises 14 residues. J gave up 6 bases and V 7 bases, and 9 bases lay outside the gene matches.

This clonotype was observed at least ten times. The chain recombines TRBV20-1 with TRBJ2-3; D is perhaps TRBD2 (6 bases). CDR1 and CDR2 (germline): DFQATT, SNEGSKA (reference sequence). The CDR3 extends over 15 amino acids. V shed 7 bases and J shed 3 bases, with 20 bases lying between them. CDR3 amino acids: CSVIGGRRRTDTQYF. The CDR3 bases are TGCAGTGTCATTGGGGGGAGAAGGAGGACAGATACGCAGTATTTT.

This clonotype has at least ten counts. This chain joins TRBV12-3 or TRBV12-4 and TRBJ1-2; D is ambiguous. The CDR3 has 13 amino acids. V lost 6 bases and J lost 6, with 14 bases in between. DNA for the CDR3: TGTGCCAGCAGAATTACGGCCGGGGATGGCTACACCTTC. Translated: CASRITAGDGYTF.

This clonotype was recorded only once. The chain employs TRBV7-2 and TRBJ1-1, with a possible D match to TRBD1 (5 bases). V lost 0 bases to trimming and J lost 3 bases, with 8 bases between them. This CDR3 has 14 amino acids. The germline gives CDR1 SGHTA, CDR2 FQGNSA. Here the CDR3 reads CASSLARDYTEAFF. The CDR3 DNA reads TGTGCCAGCAGCTTAGCGAGGGACTACACTGAAGCTTTCTTT. Complete variable domain (other parts from reference TRBV7-2 and TRBJ1-1): GAGVSQSPSNKVTEKGKDVELRCDPISGHTALYWYRQSLGQGLEFLIYFQGNSAPDKSGLPSDRFSAERTGGSVSTLTIQRTQQEDSAVYLCASSLARDYTEAFFGQGTRLTVV.

V usage is TRBV10-3 and J usage is TRBJ2-1; D ambiguous. CDR3 length equals 15 residues. The V gene's germline CDR1 is ENHRY and CDR2 SYGVKD. Trimming removed 2 bases from V and 6 bases from J, with 14 bases in between. Written as DNA, the CDR3 is TGTGCCATCAGTGAGACAGCACCCTTAGGCAATGAGCAGTTCTTC. This gives the protein CAISETAPLGNEQFF.

CDR3 protein: CASNPGTSAPPAPSYNEQFF. The DNA of the CDR3 is TGTGCCAGCAACCCTGGGACTAGCGCCCCACCGGCCCCCTCCTACAATGAGCAGTTCTTC. V gene TRBV11-3 combines with J gene TRBJ2-1; 10 bases are a match to TRBD2. The CDR3 spans 20 residues. Germline values: CDR1 SGHNT, CDR2 YENEEA. The ends lost 7 bases at V and 0 bases at J; junction bases unmatched: 18.

The count of this clonotype is one. V and J are TRBV6-5 and TRBJ2-1, with 8 bases that match TRBD2. CDR3 length: 17 amino acids. Germline CDR1 is MNHEY and CDR2 is SVGAGI. The V segment lost 4 bases and the J segment 6 bases; nucleotides outside the gene matches: 14. The CDR3 region is CASSLRSWGLVGNEQFF. In DNA, the CDR3 is TGTGCCAGCAGTTTACGTTCCTGGGGACTAGTGGGCAATGAGCAGTTCTTC.

This chain links TRBV4-2 with TRBJ1-5, with unresolved D. The CDR3 covers 16 residues. Trimming took off 0 bases at V and 5 bases at J, with 14 bases between the two ends. Germline V lookup: CDR1 LGHNA, CDR2 YNFKEQ. The CDR3 DNA is TGTGCCAGCAGCCAAGATTCAGGTGCAGCCGATCAGCCCCAGCATTTT. This translates into CASSQDSGAADQPQHF.

Only a few counts were recorded for this clonotype. This chain joins TRBV15 and TRBJ2-1; the match to TRBD1 covers 7 bases. There are 14 residues in the CDR3. The germline V gene has CDR1 LNHNV and CDR2 YYDKDF (reference sequence). V was pared by 8 bases and J by 2 bases, with 6 bases of the junction left unmatched. CDR3 sequence (DNA): TGTGCCACCTTAGAGAGGGGGCCCTACAATGAGCAGTTCTTC. It yields the protein CATLERGPYNEQFF.

This clonotype was seen more than once but under ten times. This chain connects TRBV6-1 to TRBJ2-2; D uncertain. Germline V gene sequence: CDR1 MNHNS, CDR2 SASEGT. V lost 7 bases, J lost 1 base, and 7 bases lay in between. The CDR3 covers 13 residues. The CDR3 is CASTVGNTGELFF. The CDR3 bases are TGTGCCAGCACCGTGGGGAACACCGGGGAGCTGTTTTTT.

The chain carries TRBV5-1 and TRBJ2-3; tentative D call: TRBD2 (6 bases). The CDR3 is 14 residues long. The V gene's germline CDR1 is SGHRS and CDR2 YFSETQ. Between the trimmed V and J ends, which lost 4 bases and 5 bases, there was a span of 14 bases. The CDR3 here is CASSLRGMGDTQYF. CDR3 DNA: TGCGCCAGCAGCCTACGCGGGATGGGAGATACGCAGTATTTT.

This clonotype was recorded many times. The V and J genes are TRBV18 and TRBJ2-7; 10 nucleotides line up with TRBD1. Germline V gene lookup returns CDR1 KGHSH and CDR2 LQKENI. CDR3 size: 14 residues. The V gene end was trimmed by 3 bases and the J gene end by 3 bases; junction bases not matched to a gene: 2. The CDR3 reads CASSPDRGYYEQYF. DNA of the CDR3: TGTGCCAGCTCACCGGACAGGGGGTACTACGAGCAGTACTTC.

This clonotype has a count of ten or more. The chain combines TRBV12-3 or TRBV12-4 with TRBJ2-6, with TRBD1 matching over 9 bases. This CDR3 is 18 amino acids long. After removal of 7 bases from V and 0 bases from J, the junction contained 10 bases not matched to a gene. Here the CDR3 reads CASKLRQGGFSGANVLTF. CDR3 sequence (DNA): TGTGCCAGCAAGCTTCGACAGGGGGGCTTCTCTGGGGCCAACGTCCTGACTTTC.

Only a few counts were recorded for this clonotype. The V gene is TRBV4-3, the J gene TRBJ2-1, with a weak D call TRBD2 (6 bases). The CDR3 is made up of 14 amino acids. The germline V and J ends were trimmed by 3 bases and 7 bases, with 13 bases remaining between them. Germline V lookup: CDR1 LGHNA, CDR2 YSLEER. The CDR3 protein is CASSQELAGNEQFF. The CDR3 DNA reads TGCGCCAGCAGCCAGGAACTAGCAGGGAATGAGCAGTTCTTC.

The sample holds many counts of this clonotype. The chain combines TRBV4-1 with TRBJ1-3; maybe TRBD1 (6 bases). CDR1 and CDR2 (germline): MGHRA, YSYEKL. The CDR3 is made up of 17 amino acids. V was trimmed by 0 bases and J by 4 bases, leaving 16 bases between them. The CDR3 here is CASSQDGGRRRGNTIYF. DNA for the CDR3: TGCGCCAGCAGCCAAGATGGGGGGCGAAGGAGGGGAAACACCATATATTTT.

The chain combines TRBV19 with TRBJ1-5; 8 bases match TRBD1. The V gene end was trimmed by 9 bases and the J gene end by 0 bases; junction bases not matched to a gene: 7. Germline-derived CDR1 and CDR2 are LNHDA and SQIVND (reference sequence). This CDR3 is built from 15 residues. The CDR3 here is CASIRDRYSNQPQHF. The CDR3 DNA reads TGTGCCAGCATCAGGGACAGGTATAGCAATCAGCCCCAGCATTTT.

This clonotype was recorded only once. This chain connects TRBV10-3 to TRBJ2-5; D unclear. CDR1 is ENHRY, CDR2 SYGVKD, per germline. This CDR3 is built from 13 residues. V was pared by 3 bases and J by 5 bases, with 10 bases between. The CDR3 sequence is CAISDGPSETQYF. DNA of the CDR3: TGTGCCATCAGTGACGGCCCTTCTGAGACCCAGTACTTC.

This clonotype has just a few counts. The chain is built from TRBV6-5 and TRBJ1-2; D is ambiguous. Trimming left V 5 bases short and J 2 bases short, with 15 bases between. This CDR3 comprises 15 residues. Germline assignment: CDR1 MNHEY and CDR2 SVGAGI. The CDR3 nucleotides are TGTGCCAGCAGTCCCCCCGGACGGATGAACTATGGCTACACCTTC. It codes for CASSPPGRMNYGYTF.